The present T cell receptor (beta chain) was sequenced within a study of T-cell memory formation after mild COVID-19. MiXCR, run by TCRdb on the 5' RACE reads, gives a single entry per CDR3 protein. The table records some 210,000 distinct CDR3 sequences, about 10% of them present only once. CDR3 length equals 13 residues. Trimming stripped 6 bases from V and 6 bases from J, with 15 bases between. From germline, CDR1 is SQVTM and CDR2 ANQGSEA. The TCR sequence derives from a man between 18 and 35 years old who had mild COVID-19 (a few samples of this study predate the infection). Cell type and time point are not known. The chain links TRBV29-1 to TRBJ2-4; tentative D call: TRBD1 (6 bases). The specimen sequenced was PBMCs or a T cell subset sorted from them (not recorded which). The CDR3 is CSVGGAGANIQYF. The CDR3 DNA sequence: TGCAGCGTAGGTGGGGCAGGGGCAAACATTCAGTACTTC.